This TCR beta chain was retrieved from a study of T cells in Graves' hyperthyroidism and ophthalmopathy. Findings and caveats of the study: The model foresaw ophthalmopathy a median about 6.1 months prior to onset.

This clonotype was recorded at least ten times. Its antigen is as yet unknown. Those patients with uncontrolled infection, other autoimmune disease, pregnancy or lactation were excluded. This CDR3 is 15 amino acids long. Germline CDR1 reads MNHEY; CDR2 reads SVGEGT. V lost 7 bases and J lost 0, with 14 bases in between. Amplification of TCR beta CDR3 regions was performed using RNA transcripts as template. Initially, a first-round RT-PCR of the TCR CDR3 employed the HTBI primer set. Using its own MiXCR run on the multiplex PCR reads, TCRdb lists one record per CDR3 protein. The sample lists nearly 600,000 distinct CDR3 sequences; 14% were seen once.

Material for sequencing was blood. The V and J genes are TRBV6-2 or TRBV6-3 and TRBJ2-3; TRBD2 might be the D (6 bases). The clonotype comes from a woman between 18 and 29 years old with Graves' ophthalmopathy. The CDR3 DNA follows: TGTGCCAGCACCCGATCGGGGGAGAGCACAGATACGCAGTATTTT. Protein: CASTRSGESTDTQYF.